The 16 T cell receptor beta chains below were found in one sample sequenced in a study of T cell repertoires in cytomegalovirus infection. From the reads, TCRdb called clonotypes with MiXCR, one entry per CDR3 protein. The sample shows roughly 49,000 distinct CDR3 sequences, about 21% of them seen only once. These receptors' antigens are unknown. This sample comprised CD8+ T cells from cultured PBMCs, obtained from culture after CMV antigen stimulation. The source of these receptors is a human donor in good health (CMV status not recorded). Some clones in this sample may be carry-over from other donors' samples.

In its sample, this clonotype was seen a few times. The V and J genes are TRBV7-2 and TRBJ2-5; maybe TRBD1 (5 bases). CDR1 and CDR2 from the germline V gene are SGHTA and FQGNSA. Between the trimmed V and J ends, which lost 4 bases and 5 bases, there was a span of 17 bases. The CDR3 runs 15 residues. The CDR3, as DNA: TGTGCCAGCAGCTCCACCTTCGGCAGGGTGGAGACCCAGTACTTC. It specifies CASSSTFGRVETQYF.

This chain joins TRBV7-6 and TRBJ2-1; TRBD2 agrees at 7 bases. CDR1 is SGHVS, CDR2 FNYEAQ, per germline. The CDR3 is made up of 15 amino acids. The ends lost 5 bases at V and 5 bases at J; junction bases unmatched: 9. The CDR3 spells CASSLLSAGDNEQFF. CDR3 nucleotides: TGTGCCAGCAGCCTTCTATCGGCGGGAGACAATGAGCAGTTCTTC.

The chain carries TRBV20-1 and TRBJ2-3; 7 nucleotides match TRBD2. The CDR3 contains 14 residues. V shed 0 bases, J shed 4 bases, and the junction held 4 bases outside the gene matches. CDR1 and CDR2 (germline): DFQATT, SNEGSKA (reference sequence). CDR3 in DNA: TGCAGTGCTAGAGATCTTGGGAGGGCAGATACGCAGTATTTT. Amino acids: CSARDLGRADTQYF.

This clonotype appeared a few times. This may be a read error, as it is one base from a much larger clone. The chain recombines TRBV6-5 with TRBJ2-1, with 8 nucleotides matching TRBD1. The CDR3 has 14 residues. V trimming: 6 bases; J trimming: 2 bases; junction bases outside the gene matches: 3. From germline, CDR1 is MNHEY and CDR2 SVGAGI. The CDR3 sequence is CASSQQGAYNEQFF. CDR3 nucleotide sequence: TGTGCCAGCAGCCAACAGGGGGCCTACAATGAGCAGTTCTTC.

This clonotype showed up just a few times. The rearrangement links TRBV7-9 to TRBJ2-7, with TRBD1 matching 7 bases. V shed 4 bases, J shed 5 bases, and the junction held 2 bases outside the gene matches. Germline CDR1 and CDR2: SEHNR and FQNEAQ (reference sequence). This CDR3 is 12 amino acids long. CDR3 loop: CASSSQGHEQYF. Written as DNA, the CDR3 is TGTGCCAGCAGCTCACAGGGGCACGAGCAGTACTTC. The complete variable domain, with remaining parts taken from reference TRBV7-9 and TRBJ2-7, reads DTGVSQNPRHKITKRGQNVTFRCDPISEHNRLYWYRQTLGQGPEFLTYFQNEAQLEKSRLLSDRFSAERPKGSFSTLEIQRTEQGDSAMYLCASSSQGHEQYFGPGTRLTVT.

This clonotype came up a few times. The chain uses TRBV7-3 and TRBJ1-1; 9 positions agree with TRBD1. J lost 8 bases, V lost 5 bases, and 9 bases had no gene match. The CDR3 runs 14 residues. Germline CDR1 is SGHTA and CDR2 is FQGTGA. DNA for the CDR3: TGTGCCAGCAGCCCTATCGGGACAGGGTCCGAAGCTTTCTTT. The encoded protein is CASSPIGTGSEAFF.

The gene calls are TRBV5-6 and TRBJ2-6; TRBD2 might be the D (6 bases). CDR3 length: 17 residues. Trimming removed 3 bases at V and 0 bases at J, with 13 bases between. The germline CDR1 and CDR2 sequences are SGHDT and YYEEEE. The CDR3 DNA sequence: TGTGCCAGCAGCTACATGGGGGGAGCCTCTGGGGCCAACGTCCTGACTTTC. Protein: CASSYMGGASGANVLTF.

For the CDR3, the DNA is TGTGCCAGCAGCTTAGGAGAGCTGTTTTTT. Its translation: CASSLGELFF. The chain has TRBV7-8 and TRBJ2-2; D unclear. V was cut by 1 base and J by 11 bases, with 2 bases left in between. Germline V lookup: CDR1 SGHVS, CDR2 FQNEAQ. This CDR3 spans 10 amino acids.

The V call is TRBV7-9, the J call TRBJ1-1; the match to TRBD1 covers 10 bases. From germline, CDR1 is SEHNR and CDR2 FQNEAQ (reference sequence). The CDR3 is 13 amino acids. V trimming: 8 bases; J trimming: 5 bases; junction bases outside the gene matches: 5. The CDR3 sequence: CASLGTGETEAFF. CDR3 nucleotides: TGTGCCAGCCTCGGGACAGGGGAAACTGAAGCTTTCTTT.

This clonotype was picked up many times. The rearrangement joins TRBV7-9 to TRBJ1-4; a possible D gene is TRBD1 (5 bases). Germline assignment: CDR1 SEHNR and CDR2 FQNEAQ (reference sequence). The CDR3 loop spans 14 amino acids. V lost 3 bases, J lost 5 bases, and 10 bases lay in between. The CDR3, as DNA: TGTGCCAGCAGCTTTGACAGATCGAATGAAAAACTGTTTTTT. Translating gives CASSFDRSNEKLFF.

The CDR3 nucleotides read TGTGCCAGCAGCTCCGGGACTAGCGGGGACAATGAGCAGTTCTTC. Its translation is CASSSGTSGDNEQFF. The V and J genes are TRBV7-2 and TRBJ2-1; 13 bases fit TRBD2. The CDR3 extends over 15 amino acids. Trimming took 4 bases from V and 5 from J; bases not matched to a gene: 2. CDR1 and CDR2 from the germline V gene are SGHTA and FQGNSA.

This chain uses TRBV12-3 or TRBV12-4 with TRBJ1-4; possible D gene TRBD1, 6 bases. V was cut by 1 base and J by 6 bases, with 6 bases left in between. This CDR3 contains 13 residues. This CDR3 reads CASSLEGDEKLFF. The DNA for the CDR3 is TGTGCCAGCAGTTTAGAGGGGGATGAAAAACTGTTTTTT.

CDR3 residues: CASSADAREQYF. CDR3 in DNA: TGTGCCAGCAGTGCAGACGCGAGGGAGCAGTACTTC. This chain uses TRBV7-2 with TRBJ2-7; D call uncertain. The CDR3 has 12 residues. V was pared by 6 bases and J by 7 bases, with 13 bases between. Germline-derived CDR1 and CDR2 are SGHTA and FQGNSA. Combining the CDR3 with reference TRBV7-2 and TRBJ2-7 gives the whole variable domain GAGVSQSPSNKVTEKGKDVELRCDPISGHTALYWYRQSLGQGLEFLIYFQGNSAPDKSGLPSDRFSAERTGGSVSTLTIQRTQQEDSAVYLCASSADAREQYFGPGTRLTVT.

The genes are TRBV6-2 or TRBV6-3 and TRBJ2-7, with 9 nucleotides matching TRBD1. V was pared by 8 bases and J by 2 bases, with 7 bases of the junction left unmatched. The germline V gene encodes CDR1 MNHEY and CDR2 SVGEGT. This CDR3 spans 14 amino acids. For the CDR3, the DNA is TGTGCCAGCGGCCCGACAGGGGGGGCCTACGAGCAGTACTTC. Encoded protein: CASGPTGGAYEQYF.

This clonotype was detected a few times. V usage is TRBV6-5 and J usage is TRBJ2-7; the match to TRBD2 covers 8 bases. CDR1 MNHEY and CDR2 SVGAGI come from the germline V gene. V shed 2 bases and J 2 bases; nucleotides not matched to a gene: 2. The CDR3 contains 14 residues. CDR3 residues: CASSYGSGAYEQYF. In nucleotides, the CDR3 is TGTGCCAGCAGTTACGGTAGCGGGGCCTACGAGCAGTACTTC.

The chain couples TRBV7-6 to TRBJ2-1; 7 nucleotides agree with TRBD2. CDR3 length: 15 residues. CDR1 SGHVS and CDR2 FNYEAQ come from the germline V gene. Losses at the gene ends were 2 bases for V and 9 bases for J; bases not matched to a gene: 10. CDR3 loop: CASSLLAGVGAEQFF. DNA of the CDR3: TGTGCCAGCAGCTTATTGGCGGGAGTGGGAGCTGAGCAGTTCTTC.